The 27 T cell receptor beta chains reported below all come from one sample, sequenced in a study of identical twins. TCRdb redid the calling of the 5' RACE reads with MiXCR, one entry per CDR3 protein. Of 250,000 or so distinct CDR3 sequences in the sample, about 8% were seen once. The data were also submitted as part of a second study, on yellow fever vaccine responses in identical twins.

Sequencing was done on a sample of CD8+ T cells sorted from blood. These receptors were taken from a woman between 18 and 30 years old in good health.

J is TRBJ2-7 and V is TRBV27; D gene ambiguous. The CDR3 has 14 amino acids. Between the trimmed V and J ends, which lost 2 bases and 1 base, there was a span of 9 bases. Germline values: CDR1 MNHEY, CDR2 SMNVEV (reference sequence). The CDR3 is CASSLERASYEQYF. CDR3 sequence (DNA): TGTGCCAGCAGTTTAGAACGGGCTTCCTACGAGCAGTACTTC.

This clonotype came up many times. The chain links TRBV4-1 to TRBJ2-7, with 13 bases matching TRBD2. V lost 3 bases and J lost 4; bases outside the gene matches: 15. Germline V lookup: CDR1 MGHRA, CDR2 YSYEKL. The CDR3 length is 19 residues. Written as DNA, the CDR3 is TGCGCCAGCAGCCAGGAAATACCGGGACTAGCGGGAAACCTTTACGAGCAGTACTTC. The encoded protein is CASSQEIPGLAGNLYEQYF.

V usage is TRBV7-9 and J usage is TRBJ2-3, with D uncertain. Germline CDR1 and CDR2: SEHNR and FQNEAQ (reference sequence). V lost 8 bases and J 3 bases, leaving 12 bases between the germline ends. This CDR3 has 13 residues. CDR3 in DNA: TGTGCCAGCCTTTTATGGTCGACAGATACGCAGTATTTT. This translates into CASLLWSTDTQYF.

Ten or more counts support this clonotype. The chain uses TRBV15 and TRBJ1-5; D perhaps matches TRBD1 (6 bases). Germline V gene lookup returns CDR1 LNHNV and CDR2 YYDKDF (reference sequence). This CDR3 has 15 amino acids. V shed 0 bases and J shed 5 bases, with 11 bases lying between them. The chain's CDR3 is CATSRDGGAHQPQHF. CDR3 coding DNA: TGTGCCACCAGCAGAGATGGGGGGGCCCATCAGCCCCAGCATTTT.

This clonotype turned up a few times. The rearrangement joins TRBV21-1 to TRBJ2-1; TRBD1, the table's D call, was not compared with the DNA. TRBV21-1 is a known pseudogene. This CDR3 is built from 12 residues. CDR3 bases: TGTGCCAGCAGCAAAGGGGGCCTTGAGCAGTTCTTC. Its translation: CASSKGGLEQFF.

This clonotype was detected ten times or more. The V gene is TRBV3-1, the J gene TRBJ2-5, with 8 bases aligning to TRBD2. J gave up 3 bases and V 4 bases, and 7 bases lay outside the gene matches. Germline lookup yields CDR1 LGHDT and CDR2 YNNKEL (reference sequence). The CDR3 is 15 residues long. The CDR3 spells CASSRPLGLEETQYF. The CDR3 DNA sequence: TGTGCCAGCAGCCGGCCTCTGGGACTAGAAGAGACCCAGTACTTC.

The chain joins TRBV4-3 to TRBJ2-7, with TRBD2 identical over 7 bases. This CDR3 contains 16 residues. V was pared by 0 bases and J by 2 bases, with 7 bases of the junction left unmatched. Germline V gene sequence: CDR1 LGHNA, CDR2 YSLEER. The CDR3 nucleotides read TGCGCCAGCAGCCAAGATTTCAGCGGGGTTACCTACGAGCAGTACTTC. This codes for CASSQDFSGVTYEQYF.

Only one count was recorded for this clonotype. The CDR3 reads CASSRISQETQYF. As DNA, the CDR3 is TGTGCCAGCAGTCGTATTAGCCAAGAGACCCAGTACTTC. The chain uses TRBV28 and TRBJ2-5; D is unclear. Trimming took off 5 bases at V and 1 base at J, with 8 bases between the two ends. Germline V CDR1 and CDR2: MDHEN, SYDVKM. The CDR3 totals 13 residues.

The chain is built from TRBV12-3 or TRBV12-4 and TRBJ2-7; 10 nucleotides align to TRBD2. The CDR3 totals 19 residues. V gave up 3 bases and J gave up 3 bases; unmatched junction bases: 17. CDR3 sequence reads: CASSLPDLAGAGDVYEQYF. The CDR3 region has the DNA TGTGCCAGCAGTTTGCCAGATCTAGCGGGAGCCGGGGATGTCTACGAGCAGTACTTC.

This sequence joins TRBV29-1 and TRBJ2-7; D is ambiguous. The CDR3 is 14 residues long. The germline V and J ends were trimmed by 6 bases and 1 base, with 16 bases remaining between them. The V gene's germline CDR1 is SQVTM and CDR2 ANQGSEA. CDR3 nucleotides: TGCAGCGTGTCCGGGTCGGCCCCATCCTACGAGCAGTACTTC. It is translated as CSVSGSAPSYEQYF.

J is TRBJ2-7 and V is TRBV29-1; 9 bases align to TRBD1. The V gene's germline CDR1 is SQVTM and CDR2 ANQGSEA. V gave up 6 bases and J gave up 7 bases; unmatched junction bases: 7. The CDR3 length is 12 residues. CDR3 coding DNA: TGCAGCGTCACAGGGGGCTTGGGGGAGCAGTACTTC. Residues: CSVTGGLGEQYF.

This clonotype has a count of ten or more. V usage is TRBV12-3 or TRBV12-4 and J usage is TRBJ2-7, with 12 positions matching TRBD2. CDR3 length: 14 residues. The V and J ends lost 4 bases and 5 bases, in that order; junction bases with no gene match: 3. In nucleotides, the CDR3 is TGTGCCAGCAGTTCGCGACTAGCGGGAGACGAGCAGTACTTC. The encoded protein is CASSSRLAGDEQYF.

The chain links TRBV14 to TRBJ2-7; no definite D call. This CDR3 is 12 amino acids long. CDR1 and CDR2 from the germline V gene are SGHDN and FVKESK. Trimming removed 2 bases at V and 2 bases at J, with 4 bases between. CDR3 sequence (DNA): TGTGCCAGCAGCCAAAGAACCTACGAGCAGTACTTC. Its translation: CASSQRTYEQYF.

The gene calls are TRBV28 and TRBJ2-7; TRBD2 aligns across 10 bases. Germline CDR1 and CDR2: MDHEN and SYDVKM. The V and J ends lost 5 bases and 2 bases, in that order; junction bases with no gene match: 9. The CDR3 loop spans 16 amino acids. The CDR3: CASSTPSGTSAYEQYF. CDR3 in DNA: TGTGCCAGCAGTACTCCCTCCGGGACTAGCGCCTACGAGCAGTACTTC.

This clonotype occurred a few times. The rearrangement links TRBV7-6 to TRBJ2-2; D gene unclear. Looked up from germline, CDR1 is SGHVS and CDR2 is FNYEAQ. The CDR3 totals 14 residues. V was clipped by 10 bases and J by 0 bases, with 12 bases between them. CDR3 in amino acids: CATKTDTNTGELFF. CDR3 nucleotides: TGTGCCACTAAGACGGATACGAACACCGGGGAGCTGTTTTTT.

The CDR3 is CASSFGHTGELFF. The CDR3 nucleotides read TGTGCCAGCAGTTTTGGTCACACCGGGGAGCTGTTTTTT. This chain connects TRBV27 to TRBJ2-2; D is ambiguous. Germline loops: CDR1 MNHEY, CDR2 SMNVEV (reference sequence). The CDR3 has 13 residues. Deletions cut 3 bases from V and 3 bases from J, with 5 bases between.

This clonotype was detected only a few times. The chain employs TRBV27 and TRBJ2-1, with D perhaps TRBD1 or TRBD2 (5 bases each). The CDR3 runs to 16 residues. Germline V gene lookup returns CDR1 MNHEY and CDR2 SMNVEV (reference sequence). V was trimmed by 2 bases and J by 5 bases, leaving 16 bases between them. The CDR3 is CASSLNQGVIHNEQFF. CDR3 DNA sequence: TGTGCCAGCAGTTTAAATCAGGGAGTTATCCACAATGAGCAGTTCTTC.

V gene TRBV28 combines with J gene TRBJ2-7; either TRBD1 or TRBD2 may supply D (5 bases each). The CDR3 is made up of 12 amino acids. Germline-derived CDR1 and CDR2 are MDHEN and SYDVKM. Trimming shortened V by 8 bases and J by 0 bases, and 8 bases separated the two germline ends. The CDR3 sequence: CASEGYSYEQYF. CDR3 in DNA: TGTGCCAGCGAGGGGTACTCCTACGAGCAGTACTTC.

This clonotype has more than one count but fewer than ten. The chain has TRBV24-1 and TRBJ2-1; D may be TRBD1 or TRBD2 (5 bases each). CDR1 is KGHDR, CDR2 SFDVKD, per germline. Trimming cost V 3 bases and J 5 bases, with 13 bases left between them. The CDR3 runs to 15 residues. CDR3 bases: TGTGCCACCAGTGATCTAGGGACGGTTCACAATGAGCAGTTCTTC. This translates into CATSDLGTVHNEQFF.

At least ten counts were recorded for this clonotype. DNA of the CDR3: TGCAGTGCTAGATCTACCCTGGGTAACTACGAGCAGTACTTC. This gives the protein CSARSTLGNYEQYF. This chain links TRBV20-1 with TRBJ2-7; no clear D gene. V lost 2 bases, J lost 3 bases, and 14 bases lay in between. This CDR3 has 14 residues. The V gene's germline CDR1 is DFQATT and CDR2 SNEGSKA (reference sequence).

The gene calls are TRBV20-1 and TRBJ2-7; 10 nucleotides agree with TRBD2. The CDR3 totals 14 residues. Trimming at V came to 6 bases and at J to 5 bases, leaving 10 bases not matched to a gene. Germline V gene lookup returns CDR1 DFQATT and CDR2 SNEGSKA (reference sequence). The CDR3 is CSAIPLGLANEQYF. The CDR3 nucleotides read TGCAGTGCCATTCCTCTGGGACTAGCGAACGAGCAGTACTTC.

This clonotype was seen a handful of times. The rearrangement joins TRBV5-1 to TRBJ2-7; possible D gene TRBD1, 5 bases. V dropped 4 bases and J dropped 5 bases, with 13 bases sitting between them. Germline V gene lookup returns CDR1 SGHRS and CDR2 YFSETQ. The CDR3 spans 13 residues. The CDR3 sequence is CASSRAPGNEQYF. The CDR3 nucleotides are TGCGCCAGCAGCCGCGCCCCAGGGAACGAGCAGTACTTC.

The sample holds many counts of this clonotype. V usage is TRBV7-2 and J usage is TRBJ2-7, with 8 bases lining up with TRBD2. Germline CDR1 reads SGHTA; CDR2 reads FQGNSA. The CDR3 sequence is 15 residues long. V trimming: 1 base; J trimming: 2 bases; junction bases outside the gene matches: 4. CDR3 in amino acids: CASSLERAGAYEQYF. The CDR3 DNA sequence: TGTGCCAGCAGCTTAGAACGAGCGGGAGCCTACGAGCAGTACTTC.

This clonotype was counted many times. CDR3: CASSSVGVYADTQYF. The CDR3 coding sequence is TGTGCCAGCAGTTCGGTGGGAGTCTATGCAGATACGCAGTATTTT. The chain carries TRBV12-3 or TRBV12-4 and TRBJ2-3; the D gene is possibly TRBD2 (5 bases). The CDR3 is made up of 15 amino acids. With 4 bases removed from V and 4 bases from J, the gap between germline ends came to 15 bases.

The chain is built from TRBV14 and TRBJ2-7; no definite D call. Germline V CDR1 and CDR2: SGHDN, FVKESK. Trimming stripped 0 bases from V and 3 bases from J, with 12 bases between. CDR3 size: 15 residues. CDR3 amino acids: CASSQEQPIHYEQYF. CDR3 coding DNA: TGTGCCAGCAGCCAAGAACAGCCGATCCACTACGAGCAGTACTTC.

The chain links TRBV27 to TRBJ1-2; D possibly corresponds to TRBD1 (5 bases). The length of the CDR3 is 15 residues. V was trimmed by 7 bases and J by 0 bases, leaving 15 bases between them. Germline loops: CDR1 MNHEY, CDR2 SMNVEV (reference sequence). CDR3 sequence reads: CASTLSGGTNYGYTF. The CDR3 DNA reads as TGTGCCAGCACCCTTAGTGGGGGAACTAACTATGGCTACACCTTC.

This clonotype was detected only a few times. V gene TRBV7-9 combines with J gene TRBJ2-7; TRBD2 is a possible D gene (5 bases). This CDR3 is built from 15 residues. The germline V gene encodes CDR1 SEHNR and CDR2 FQNEAQ (reference sequence). Deletions cut 5 bases from V and 5 bases from J, with 19 bases between. The CDR3 loop is CASSTPLLALDEQYF. For the CDR3, the DNA is TGTGCCAGCAGCACCCCCCTCCTAGCTTTGGACGAGCAGTACTTC.